These 17 T cell receptor beta chains originate from one sample sequenced in a study of Graves' ophthalmopathy and Graves' hyperthyroidism. TCR beta CDR3 amplification used RNA transcripts. The workflow started with a first-round RT-PCR run with HTBI primers and then moved on to a second-round multiplex PCR. TCRdb re-analysed the multiplex PCR reads in MiXCR, keeping a single row per CDR3 protein. The sample includes approximately 700,000 distinct CDR3 sequences, roughly two fifths of them seen just once. Sequencing was carried out using peripheral blood. These receptors all stem from an adult man with Graves' ophthalmopathy.

This clonotype was seen at least ten times. The chain uses TRBV4-2 and TRBJ2-2; TRBD2 is a possible D gene (6 bases). The CDR3 has 15 residues. Germline assignment: CDR1 LGHNA and CDR2 YNFKEQ. V shed 4 bases and J shed 3 bases, with 12 bases lying between them. Here the CDR3 DNA reads TGTGCCAGCAGCCCGGGAGTCGGGTACACCGGGGAGCTGTTTTTT. This gives the protein CASSPGVGYTGELFF.

The V call is TRBV9, the J call TRBJ2-5; 9 nucleotides agree with TRBD2. Trimming took 4 bases from V and 4 from J; bases not matched to a gene: 14. The CDR3 has 17 amino acids. Looked up from germline, CDR1 is SGDLS and CDR2 is YYNGEE. CDR3: CASSQDPPAGGGETQYF. The DNA for the CDR3 is TGTGCCAGCAGCCAAGATCCCCCAGCGGGGGGAGGAGAGACCCAGTACTTC.

The chain links TRBV9 to TRBJ2-7; the D gene could be TRBD1 or TRBD2 (5 bases each). Germline V CDR1 and CDR2: SGDLS, YYNGEE. Trimming took off 4 bases at V and 3 bases at J, with 14 bases between the two ends. This CDR3 contains 14 residues. The CDR3 here is CASSPRGNLYEQYF. The CDR3 DNA sequence: TGTGCCAGCAGCCCCCGGGGCAACCTCTACGAGCAGTACTTC.

This clonotype was detected many times. V usage is TRBV19 and J usage is TRBJ1-1, with no clear D. There are 14 residues in the CDR3. V was cut by 2 bases and J by 0 bases, with 7 bases left in between. CDR1 and CDR2 from the germline V gene are LNHDA and SQIVND (reference sequence). The CDR3 sequence: CASSIISMNTEAFF. The CDR3 coding sequence is TGTGCCAGTAGTATAATTAGCATGAACACTGAAGCTTTCTTT.

The V gene is TRBV14, the J gene TRBJ1-2, with D maybe TRBD1 (5 bases). The length of the CDR3 is 19 residues. Germline V gene lookup returns CDR1 SGHDN and CDR2 FVKESK. V lost 1 base and J 1 base, leaving 22 bases between the germline ends. The CDR3 is CASSQGGTTGLKLNYGYTF. The CDR3 DNA follows: TGTGCCAGCAGCCAAGGAGGGACTACCGGGCTCAAACTTAACTATGGCTACACCTTC.

At least ten counts were recorded for this clonotype. The J gene is TRBJ2-7, the V gene TRBV7-9; D perhaps matches TRBD2 (6 bases). This CDR3 is 14 amino acids long. V dropped 5 bases and J dropped 2 bases, with 13 bases sitting between them. The germline CDR1 and CDR2 sequences are SEHNR and FQNEAQ (reference sequence). CDR3 DNA sequence: TGTGCCAGCAGCCTTAACCGGGAGCCCTACGAGCAGTACTTC. Translated: CASSLNREPYEQYF.

The chain carries TRBV29-1 and TRBJ1-1, with 9 bases fitting TRBD1. The CDR3 runs 13 residues. Germline V gene sequence: CDR1 SQVTM, CDR2 ANQGSEA. Trimming took 6 bases from V and 1 from J; bases not matched to a gene: 3. DNA of the CDR3: TGCAGCGTGGGGACAGGGCAGAACACTGAAGCTTTCTTT. As protein: CSVGTGQNTEAFF. Using reference TRBV29-1 and TRBJ1-1 for the parts outside the CDR3, the full variable domain is SAVISQKPSRDICQRGTSLTIQCQVDSQVTMMFWYRQQPGQSLTLIATANQGSEATYESGFVIDKFPISRPNLTFSTLTVSNMSPEDSSIYLCSVGTGQNTEAFFGQGTRLTVV.

At least ten counts were recorded for this clonotype. The chain has TRBV29-1 and TRBJ1-4; 8 bases line up with TRBD1. Per germline, CDR1 SQVTM and CDR2 ANQGSEA. The CDR3 is made up of 14 amino acids. V lost 5 bases to trimming and J lost 7 bases; unmatched junction nucleotides: 9. The CDR3 reads CSVMTGELGEKLFF. CDR3 DNA sequence: TGCAGCGTTATGACAGGGGAGCTTGGTGAAAAACTGTTTTTT.

This chain connects TRBV25-1 to TRBJ1-3; 9 nucleotides agree with TRBD1. Per germline, CDR1 MGHDK and CDR2 SYGVNS. The CDR3 sequence is 14 residues long. Trimming at V came to 2 bases and at J to 7 bases, leaving 3 bases not matched to a gene. For the CDR3, the DNA is TGTGCCAGCAGTGAAACAGGGGGCTGGAACACCATATATTTT. This codes for CASSETGGWNTIYF. The full variable domain, its missing parts supplied by reference TRBV25-1 and TRBJ1-3, is EADIYQTPRYLVIGTGKKITLECSQTMGHDKMYWYQQDPGMELHLIHYSYGVNSTEKGDLSSESTVSRIRTEHFPLTLESARPSHTSQYLCASSETGGWNTIYFGEGSWLTVV.

The chain uses TRBV13 and TRBJ2-7, with D perhaps given as TRBD1 or TRBD2 (5 bases each). The CDR3 has 15 residues. CDR1 is PRHDT and CDR2 is FYEKMQ in the germline V gene (reference sequence). Trimming cost V 5 bases and J 5 bases, with 19 bases left between them. For the CDR3, the DNA is TGTGCCAGCAGCCTACGGGACCCCCCAGGTGACGAGCAGTACTTC. This encodes CASSLRDPPGDEQYF.

In this sample, this clonotype turned up a few times. The V and J genes are TRBV12-3 or TRBV12-4 and TRBJ2-2; 8 bases match TRBD1. J was trimmed by 4 bases and V by 5 bases; bases with no gene match: 6. The CDR3 spans 15 residues. This CDR3 reads CASSEQGGSTGELFF. CDR3 nucleotide sequence: TGTGCCAGCAGTGAACAGGGGGGTAGCACCGGGGAGCTGTTTTTT.

This clonotype has just one count. V is TRBV7-2 and J is TRBJ1-4, with D tentatively TRBD1 (5 bases). The CDR3 loop spans 17 amino acids. The ends were cut back, 6 bases at V and 5 bases at J, with 22 bases in the middle. Germline loops: CDR1 SGHTA, CDR2 FQGNSA. The CDR3 sequence is CASSSQGEGSRNEKLFF. CDR3 nucleotides: TGTGCCAGCAGTTCACAAGGGGAGGGATCGAGAAATGAAAAACTGTTTTTT.

For this clonotype: A much more abundant neighbour one base away suggests this may be a read error. This chain connects TRBV4-1 to TRBJ1-1, with D possibly TRBD1 on 5 matching bases. The CDR3 has 11 amino acids. CDR1 MGHRA and CDR2 YSYEKL come from the germline V gene. The DNA for the CDR3 is TGTGCCAGCAGCTTGGACTGGGACGCTTTCTTT. Amino acids: CASSLDWDAFF.

This rearrangement joins TRBV11-2 to TRBJ2-2, with TRBD2 matching 9 bases. Trimming cost V 5 bases and J 3 bases; bases outside gene matches: 7. The germline CDR1 and CDR2 sequences are SGHAT and FQNNGV. CDR3 length equals 16 residues. The CDR3 DNA reads TGTGCCAGCAGCCACTCAGCGGGAGGCCACACCGGGGAGCTGTTTTTT. This encodes CASSHSAGGHTGELFF.

This clonotype was observed at least ten times. The chain combines TRBV12-3 or TRBV12-4 with TRBJ1-6; 9 bases align to TRBD1. CDR3 length equals 15 residues. Trimming took 5 bases from V and 8 from J; bases not matched to a gene: 7. CDR3 sequence: CASSPRDRDYSPLHF. The CDR3, as DNA: TGTGCCAGCAGTCCCCGGGACAGGGACTATTCACCCCTCCACTTT.

The rearrangement uses TRBV6-5 and TRBJ1-1; 7 bases match TRBD1. Per the germline V gene, CDR1 is MNHEY and CDR2 is SVGAGI. Trimming took 6 bases from V and 0 from J; bases not matched to a gene: 7. This CDR3 has 15 amino acids. The CDR3 region is CASSPRQGVNTEAFF. DNA of the CDR3: TGTGCCAGCAGCCCCCGACAGGGAGTGAACACTGAAGCTTTCTTT.

In regard to this clonotype: The junction and the germline gene differ at one end; a read error may be behind it. The CDR3 loop reads CASSVTSGDHEQYF. The CDR3 nucleotides are TGTGCCAGCAGCGTGACTAGCGGGGACCACGAGCAGTACTTC. The chain is built from TRBV5-1 and TRBJ2-7; 11 nucleotides align to TRBD2. Germline CDR1 SGHRS, CDR2 YFSETQ. The CDR3 runs to 14 residues. The full variable domain, rest sourced from reference TRBV5-1 and TRBJ2-7, is KAGVTQTPRYLIKTRGQQVTLSCSPISGHRSVSWYQQTPGQGLQFLFEYFSETQRNKGNFPGRFSGRQFSNSRSEMNVSTLELGDSALYLCASSVTSGDHEQYFGPGTRLTVT.